The clone carrying this TCR beta chain appeared a single time. Specified treatment: roughly 20 received Ad26.COV2.S at low or high dose, single or two shots; several received placebo; per-sample allocation not given. Day 63 after the first injection of vaccine or placebo was the sampling time. Germline lookup yields CDR1 SGDLS and CDR2 YYNGEE. This CDR3 spans 13 amino acids. The V gene lost 5 bases and the J gene lost 1 base, with 9 bases spanning the gap. TCRdb's copy holds only in-frame clones and misses some; the assay was immunoSEQ multiplex PCR. The sample lists about 400,000 clones, about 83% seen once, with 7% to 9.5% in the top ten. The data were obtained in a study of Ad26.COV2.S vaccination and SARS-CoV-2 variants.

The chain uses TRBV9 and TRBJ1-1, with D unclear. Sequenced here: peripheral blood, sampled in a trial of Ad26.COV2.S vaccine versus placebo. The sequence came from a person aged 18-60 years who received the Ad26.COV2.S COVID-19 vaccine or a placebo. CDR3 residues: CASRASANTEAFF. The DNA for the CDR3 is TGTGCCAGCAGGGCCTCGGCGAACACTGAAGCTTTCTTT. Combining the CDR3 with reference TRBV9 and TRBJ1-1 gives the whole variable domain DSGVTQTPKHLITATGQRVTLRCSPRSGDLSVYWYQQSLDQGLQFLIQYYNGEERAKGNILERFSAQQFPDLHSELNLSSLELGDSALYFCASRASANTEAFFGQGTRLTVV.